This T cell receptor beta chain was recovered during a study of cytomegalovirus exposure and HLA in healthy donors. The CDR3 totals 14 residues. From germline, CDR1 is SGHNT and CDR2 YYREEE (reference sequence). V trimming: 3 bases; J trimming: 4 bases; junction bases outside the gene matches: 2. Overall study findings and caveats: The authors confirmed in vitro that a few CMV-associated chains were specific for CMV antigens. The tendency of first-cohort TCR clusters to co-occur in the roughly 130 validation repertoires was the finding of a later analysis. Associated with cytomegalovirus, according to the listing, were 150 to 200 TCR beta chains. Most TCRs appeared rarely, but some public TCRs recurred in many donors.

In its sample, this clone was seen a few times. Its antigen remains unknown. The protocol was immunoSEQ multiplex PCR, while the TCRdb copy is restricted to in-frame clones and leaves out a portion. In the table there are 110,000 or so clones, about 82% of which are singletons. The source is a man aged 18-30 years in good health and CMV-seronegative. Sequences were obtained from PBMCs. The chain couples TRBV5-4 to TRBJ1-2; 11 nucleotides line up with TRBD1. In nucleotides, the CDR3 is TGTGCCAGCAGCTCTGGGACAGGGGGCTATGGCTACACCTTC. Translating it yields CASSSGTGGYGYTF.